What follows is one TCR beta chain and its context. The antigen it binds to is not known. The record has no base qualities; no much larger clone is one base away. The data originate from a study of cytomegalovirus exposure and HLA in healthy donors (dated by TCRdb to about 2017). Looking at the study overall: The 650 to 800 repertoires of the first cohort and the 95 to 150 validation repertoires were produced on the same platform, according to a later analysis. Besides the first cohort of 666 subjects, a separate validation cohort made up of 95 to 150 different subjects was used. The study was designed to test whether signatures of past pathogen exposure could be identified by cataloging public T cell receptors. The study combined high-throughput TCR immunosequencing, statistical association of individual TCRs with disease status, and machine learning to predict cytomegalovirus infection status. General findings and caveats noted by the study authors: It was suggested by the authors that the approach could potentially be generalized to other disease states and immunological phenotypes. The validation cohort had no HLA typing available for a later analysis, so co-occurrence within that cohort was assessed over all 120 or so repertoires. A few of the identified cytomegalovirus-associated TCR beta chains were confirmed in vitro to be specific for cytomegalovirus antigens. A later analysis found that TCRs clustered in the first cohort also tended to co-occur in the 120 validation repertoires, with about 94% of cluster scores above 0. The study listed 164 TCR beta chains as associated with cytomegalovirus. The classifier was reported to diagnose cytomegalovirus status with high specificity and sensitivity in both the original cohort and the validation cohort. Most TCR sequences were seen in very few donors, while some public TCRs were found in many individuals.

To prepare the library, the immunoSEQ multiplex PCR assay was applied. Per the original workflow: A statistical classification framework was built to diagnose cytomegalovirus status from the catalog of TCR beta chain sequences. TCRdb took this table from immuneACCESS and kept in-frame rearrangements with V and J called. Such tables lack part of the clones; where checked against another copy, unresolved V genes explain under half of the gap, and the rest is unexplained. Clone size and the V and J calls come from that table; the DNA yielded D and trimming. The sample profile shows some 290,000 clones; roughly 90% of them were found once. Of the sample, around 0.88% falls within the top ten clones. Donors formed part of the validation cohort, which comprised 95 to 150 subjects and was distinct from the first cohort of under 750 subjects. The source of this sequence is a man aged 30 to 39 in good health and CMV-seronegative. Sequenced input: PBMCs.

CDR3 protein: CASSPGTSGGVNTGELFF. The nucleotide sequence is given as TGTGCCAGCTCACCAGGGACTAGCGGGGGAGTGAACACCGGGGAGCTGTTTTTT. This receptor chain uses TRBV18 and TRBJ2-2, and 14 junctional nucleotides match TRBD2. From V the trimming removes 2 bases and from J it removes 1 base, while the gene matches leave 3 bases of the junction unaccounted for. Inclusive of the bounding cysteine and phenylalanine, the CDR3 is 18 residues long. Just CDR3 DNA is preserved here, 54 bases in frame from base 1. In the germline V gene, CDR1 corresponds to KGHSH and CDR2 to LQKENI.